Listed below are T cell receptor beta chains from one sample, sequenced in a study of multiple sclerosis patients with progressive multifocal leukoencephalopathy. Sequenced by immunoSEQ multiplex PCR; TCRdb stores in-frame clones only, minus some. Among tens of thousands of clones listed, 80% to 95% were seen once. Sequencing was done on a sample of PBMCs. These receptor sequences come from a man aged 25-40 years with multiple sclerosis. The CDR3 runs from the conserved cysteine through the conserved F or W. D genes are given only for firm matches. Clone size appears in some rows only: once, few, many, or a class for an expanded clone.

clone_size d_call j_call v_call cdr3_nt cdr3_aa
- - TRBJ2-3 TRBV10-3 TGTGCCCACGACCGGGGGCAGGGAGATACGCAGTATTTT CAHDRGQGDTQYF
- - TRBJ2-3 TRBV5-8 TGTGCCAGCAGCTTGGAAGGGACAGATACGCAGTATTTT CASSLEGTDTQYF
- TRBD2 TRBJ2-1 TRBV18 TGTGCCAGCTCCTTAGCGGGAATCTACAATGAGCAGTTCTTC CASSLAGIYNEQFF
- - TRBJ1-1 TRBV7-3 TGTGCCAGCAGCACTACGGGGGGGACTGAAGCTTTCTTT CASSTTGGTEAFF
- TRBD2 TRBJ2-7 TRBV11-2 TGTGCCAGCAGTTCCCGCGGCGGGAGAGGCGAGCAGTACTTC CASSSRGGRGEQYF
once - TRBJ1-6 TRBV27 TGTGCCAGCAGTCCCTCACCCGACTATAATTCACCCCTCCACTTT CASSPSPDYNSPLHF
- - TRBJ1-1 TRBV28 TGTGCCAGCAGTTTGGGGGGGCGGTCGAACACTGAAGCTTTCTTT CASSLGGRSNTEAFF
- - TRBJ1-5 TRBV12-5 TGTGCTAGTGGTTTCTGGGGGCAGGGTTTTTTTACTAATAGCAATCAGCCCCAGCATTTT CASGFWGQGFFTNSNQPQHF
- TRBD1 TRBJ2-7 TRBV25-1 TGTGCCAGTAGCAGGGGGCTCCACGAGCAGTACTTC CASSRGLHEQYF
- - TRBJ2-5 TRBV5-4 TGTGCCAGCAGCTCGGACAGTCAGTTCCAAGAGACCCAGTACTTC CASSSDSQFQETQYF
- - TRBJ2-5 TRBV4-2 TGTGCCAGCAGCCAGGGGAGCTGGTCAGAGACCCAGTACTTC CASSQGSWSETQYF
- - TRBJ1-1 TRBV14 TGTGCCAGCAGCCAAGCACGTAGCACTGAAGCTTTCTTT CASSQARSTEAFF
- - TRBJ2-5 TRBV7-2 TGTGCCAGCAGCTTCGACAGGTCAGAGACCCAGTACTTC CASSFDRSETQYF
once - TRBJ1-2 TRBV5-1 TGCGCCAGCAGCACCGGGGAGCGGACCTATGGCTACACCTTC CASSTGERTYGYTF
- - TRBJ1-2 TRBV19 TGTGCCAGTAGCAGGGGACGGACTAACTATGGCTACACCTTC CASSRGRTNYGYTF
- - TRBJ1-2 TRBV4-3 TGCGCCAGCAGCCGCCAAACGGACATCTACTATGGCTACACCTTC CASSRQTDIYYGYTF
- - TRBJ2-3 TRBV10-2 TGCGCCAGCAGAACAGGGAGCACAGATACGCAGTATTTT CASRTGSTDTQYF
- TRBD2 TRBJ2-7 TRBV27 TGTGCCAGCAGTTCTGTGCGGGGGGGAGGGCCGAGTGAGCAGTACTTC CASSSVRGGGPSEQYF
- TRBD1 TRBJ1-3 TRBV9 TGTGCCAGCAGCGGCCCCACAGGGGTAGGAAACACCATATATTTT CASSGPTGVGNTIYF
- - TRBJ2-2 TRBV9 TGTGCCAGCAGCGTAGCGGACTCCCTCACCGGGGAGCTGTTTTTT CASSVADSLTGELFF
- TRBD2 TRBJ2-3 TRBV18 TGTGCCAGCTCACCCCTTGGGCCTAGCGGGAGTTTGCCAGATACGCAGTATTTT CASSPLGPSGSLPDTQYF
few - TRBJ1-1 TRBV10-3 TGTGCCACCACGGGGTTGGGGGATGAAGCTTTCTTT CATTGLGDEAFF
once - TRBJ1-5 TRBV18 TGTGCCAGCTCCGGATCGGCAGGGAGCAATCAGCCCCAGCATTTT CASSGSAGSNQPQHF
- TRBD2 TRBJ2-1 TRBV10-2 TGCGCCAGCAGTTCTACCAGCGGGAGGGAAGGGTGGCAGTTCTTC CASSSTSGREGWQFF
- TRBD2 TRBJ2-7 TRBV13 TGTGCCAGCAGAGACCTAGCGGGAGGAAACTACGAGCAGTACTTC CASRDLAGGNYEQYF
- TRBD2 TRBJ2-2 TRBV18 TGTGCCAGCTCATCAACTAGCGGCCCGGGGACCGGGGAGCTGTTTTTT CASSSTSGPGTGELFF
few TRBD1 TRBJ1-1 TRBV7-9 TGTGCCAGCAGGCACACAGGGGTTATGAAGGGGACTGAAGCTTTCTTT CASRHTGVMKGTEAFF
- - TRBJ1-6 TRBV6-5 TGTGCCAGCAGTTACTCGAGGCATTCACCCCTCCACTTT CASSYSRHSPLHF
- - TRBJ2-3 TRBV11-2 TGTGCCAGCAGCTTACAGCGTCCTGGTACAGATACGCAGTATTTT CASSLQRPGTDTQYF
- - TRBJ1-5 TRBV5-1 TGCGCCAGCAGCTTGGAACCCAATCAGCCCCAGCATTTT CASSLEPNQPQHF
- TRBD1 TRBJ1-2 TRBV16 TGTGCCAGCAGCCAAGGGACAGGGGGCCGAGGCTATGGCTACACCTTC CASSQGTGGRGYGYTF
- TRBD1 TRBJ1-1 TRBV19 TGTGCCAGTCGGGACAGGATCCTAATGAACACTGAAGCTTTCTTT CASRDRILMNTEAFF
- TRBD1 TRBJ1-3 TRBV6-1 TGTGCCAGCAGTGCAGGGACAGGGGGAACTGGAAACACCATATATTTT CASSAGTGGTGNTIYF
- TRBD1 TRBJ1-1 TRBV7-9 TGTGCCAGCAGCGAACCCGGGACAGCGAACACTGAAGCTTTCTTT CASSEPGTANTEAFF
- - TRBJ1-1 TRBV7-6 TGTGCCAGCAGCTCGGGACCCTTTGGTGGGAACACTGAAGCTTTCTTT CASSSGPFGGNTEAFF
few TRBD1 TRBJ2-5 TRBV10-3 TGTGCCATCAGTAACCCACAGAACGCCGGGACAGGTAGCCAAGAGACCCAGTACTTC CAISNPQNAGTGSQETQYF
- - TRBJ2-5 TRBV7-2 TGTGCCAGCAGCTTACAGGAGAGGGAGACCCAGTACTTC CASSLQERETQYF
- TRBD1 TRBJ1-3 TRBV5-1 TGCGCCAGCAGCTCGGGACCGGGGACAGGGTCTGGAAACACCATATATTTT CASSSGPGTGSGNTIYF
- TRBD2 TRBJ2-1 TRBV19 TGTGCCAGTAGTATTGGCGGGAGGTCCTACAATGAGCAGTTCTTC CASSIGGRSYNEQFF
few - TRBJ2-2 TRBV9 TGTGCCAGCAGCGAGGTCGGGGGTCTGAACACCGGGGAGCTGTTTTTT CASSEVGGLNTGELFF
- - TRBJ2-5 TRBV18 TGTGCCAGCTCACCACCGATGAAAGAGACCCAGTACTTC CASSPPMKETQYF